This TCR beta chain came from a study of T cells after yellow fever vaccination. Study conclusions and caveats: FACS-sorted repertoires could harbor abundant contaminating bulk-population clonotypes. The secondary response showed a weaker magnitude and a faster peak, day 5 versus 15. A small proportion of clonotypes was detected in both the CD4 and CD8 compartments.

As regards this clonotype: The antigen remains undetermined.

Germline CDR1 and CDR2: MNHNY and SVGAGI (reference sequence). Trimming cost V 4 bases and J 5 bases, with 12 bases left between them. The length of the CDR3 is 13 residues. TCRdb re-derived calls from the 5' RACE reads in MiXCR, one entry per CDR3 protein. Among about 400,000 distinct CDR3 sequences listed, about 6% were seen once. Sequenced here: PBMCs, sampled 5 days after the yellow fever booster vaccination. The V call is TRBV6-6, the J call TRBJ2-7; D not resolved. This TCR was recovered from a man aged 30-40 years who received the YFV17D yellow fever vaccine. CDR3 sequence reads: CASSLGRSDEQYF. CDR3 bases: TGTGCCAGCAGTTTAGGGCGTTCCGACGAGCAGTACTTC.